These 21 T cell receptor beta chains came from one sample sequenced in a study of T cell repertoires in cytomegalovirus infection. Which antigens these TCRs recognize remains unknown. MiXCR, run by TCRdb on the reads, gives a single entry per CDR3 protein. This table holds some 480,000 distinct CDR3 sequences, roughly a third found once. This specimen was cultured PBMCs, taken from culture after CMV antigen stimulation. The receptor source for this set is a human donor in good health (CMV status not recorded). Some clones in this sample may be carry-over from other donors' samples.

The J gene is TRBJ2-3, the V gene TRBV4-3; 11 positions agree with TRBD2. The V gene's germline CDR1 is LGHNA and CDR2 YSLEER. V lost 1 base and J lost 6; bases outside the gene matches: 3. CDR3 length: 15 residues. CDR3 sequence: CASSQGSSGRDTQYF. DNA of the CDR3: TGCGCCAGCAGCCAAGGCTCTAGCGGGAGGGATACGCAGTATTTT.

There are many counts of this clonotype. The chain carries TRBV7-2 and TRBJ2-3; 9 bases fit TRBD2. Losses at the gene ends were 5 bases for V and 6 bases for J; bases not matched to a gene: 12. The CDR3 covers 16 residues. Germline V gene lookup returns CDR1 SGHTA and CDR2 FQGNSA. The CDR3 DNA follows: TGTGCCAGCAGCCCACAGGGACTAGCTGGATTGGATACGCAGTATTTT. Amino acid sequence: CASSPQGLAGLDTQYF.

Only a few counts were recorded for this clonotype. CDR3 in amino acids: CASSFTGTASYEQYF. CDR3 DNA: TGTGCCAGCAGCTTCACCGGGACAGCCTCCTACGAGCAGTACTTC. The rearrangement links TRBV7-2 to TRBJ2-7; 7 bases fit TRBD1. The CDR3 is 15 amino acids. Trimming took 3 bases from V and 0 from J; bases not matched to a gene: 5. CDR1 and CDR2 from the germline V gene are SGHTA and FQGNSA.

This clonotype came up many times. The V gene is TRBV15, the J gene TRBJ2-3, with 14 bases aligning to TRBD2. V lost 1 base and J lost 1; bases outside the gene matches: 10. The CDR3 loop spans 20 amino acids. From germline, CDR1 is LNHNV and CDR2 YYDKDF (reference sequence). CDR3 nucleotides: TGTGCCACCAGCAGAGCGAGAGGGACTAGCGGGAGTGGGCGCACAGATACGCAGTATTTT. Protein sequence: CATSRARGTSGSGRTDTQYF.

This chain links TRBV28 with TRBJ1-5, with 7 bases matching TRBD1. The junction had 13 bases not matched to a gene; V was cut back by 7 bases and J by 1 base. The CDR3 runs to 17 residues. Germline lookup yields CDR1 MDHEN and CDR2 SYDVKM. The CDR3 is CASKGRGLGRSNQPQHF. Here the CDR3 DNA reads TGTGCCAGCAAGGGCAGGGGGTTGGGTCGGAGCAATCAGCCCCAGCATTTT. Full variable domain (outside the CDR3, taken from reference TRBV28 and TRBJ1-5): DVKVTQSSRYLVKRTGEKVFLECVQDMDHENMFWYRQDPGLGLRLIYFSYDVKMKEKGDIPEGYSVSREKKERFSLILESASTNQTSMYLCASKGRGLGRSNQPQHFGDGTRLSIL.

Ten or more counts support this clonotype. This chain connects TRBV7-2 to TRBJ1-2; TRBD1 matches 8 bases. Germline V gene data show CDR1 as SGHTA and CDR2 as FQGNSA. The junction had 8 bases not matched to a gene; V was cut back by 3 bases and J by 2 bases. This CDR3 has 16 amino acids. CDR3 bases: TGTGCCAGCAGCTTTCAGGGGGCGAGGAGGAACTATGGCTACACCTTC. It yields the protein CASSFQGARRNYGYTF. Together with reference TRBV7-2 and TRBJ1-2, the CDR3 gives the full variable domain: GAGVSQSPSNKVTEKGKDVELRCDPISGHTALYWYRQSLGQGLEFLIYFQGNSAPDKSGLPSDRFSAERTGGSVSTLTIQRTQQEDSAVYLCASSFQGARRNYGYTFGSGTRLTVV.

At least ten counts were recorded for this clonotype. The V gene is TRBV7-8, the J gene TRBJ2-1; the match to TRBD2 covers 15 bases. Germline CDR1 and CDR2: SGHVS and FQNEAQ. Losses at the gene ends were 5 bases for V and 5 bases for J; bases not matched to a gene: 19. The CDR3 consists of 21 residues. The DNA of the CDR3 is TGTGCCAGCAGCGTGCGACACGGGACTAGCGGGAGGAAAGGACGAAACAATGAGCAGTTCTTC. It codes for CASSVRHGTSGRKGRNNEQFF.

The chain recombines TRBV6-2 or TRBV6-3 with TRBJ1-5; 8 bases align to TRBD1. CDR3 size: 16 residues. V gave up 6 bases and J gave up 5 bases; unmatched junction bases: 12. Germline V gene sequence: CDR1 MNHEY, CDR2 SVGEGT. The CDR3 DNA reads TGTGCCAGCAGACTATCATCGGACAGGGACTATCAGCCCCAGCATTTT. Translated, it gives CASRLSSDRDYQPQHF.

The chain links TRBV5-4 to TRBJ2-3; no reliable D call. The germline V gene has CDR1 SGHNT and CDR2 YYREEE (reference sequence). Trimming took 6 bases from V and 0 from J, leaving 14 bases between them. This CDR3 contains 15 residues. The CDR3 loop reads CASTDGSASTDTQYF. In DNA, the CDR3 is TGTGCCAGCACCGACGGGTCTGCTAGCACAGATACGCAGTATTTT.

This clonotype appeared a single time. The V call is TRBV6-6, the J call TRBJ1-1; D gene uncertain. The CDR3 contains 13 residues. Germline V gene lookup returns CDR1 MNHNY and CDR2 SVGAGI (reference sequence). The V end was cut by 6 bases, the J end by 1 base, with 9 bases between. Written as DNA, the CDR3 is TGTGCCAGCAGCGGTTCACAGAACACTGAAGCTTTCTTT. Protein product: CASSGSQNTEAFF.

CDR3 protein: CSAREGTGHNQPQHF. CDR3 nucleotides: TGCAGTGCTAGGGAGGGGACAGGTCACAATCAGCCCCAGCATTTT. The chain combines TRBV20-1 with TRBJ1-5; 8 bases match TRBD1. The germline V gene encodes CDR1 DFQATT and CDR2 SNEGSKA (reference sequence). J lost 3 bases, V lost 3 bases, and 7 bases had no gene match. The CDR3 has 15 residues.

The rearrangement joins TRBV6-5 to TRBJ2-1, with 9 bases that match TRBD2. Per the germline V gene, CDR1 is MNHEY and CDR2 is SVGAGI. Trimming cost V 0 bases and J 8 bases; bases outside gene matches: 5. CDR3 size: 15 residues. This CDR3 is CASSYSRSSGDEQFF. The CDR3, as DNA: TGTGCCAGCAGTTACTCGAGGTCTAGCGGGGATGAGCAGTTCTTC.

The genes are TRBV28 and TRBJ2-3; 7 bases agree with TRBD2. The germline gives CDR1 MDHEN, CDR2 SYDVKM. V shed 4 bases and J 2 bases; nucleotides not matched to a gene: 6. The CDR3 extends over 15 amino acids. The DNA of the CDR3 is TGTGCCAGCAGTTCGAGCGGGGCCCACACAGATACGCAGTATTTT. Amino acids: CASSSSGAHTDTQYF.

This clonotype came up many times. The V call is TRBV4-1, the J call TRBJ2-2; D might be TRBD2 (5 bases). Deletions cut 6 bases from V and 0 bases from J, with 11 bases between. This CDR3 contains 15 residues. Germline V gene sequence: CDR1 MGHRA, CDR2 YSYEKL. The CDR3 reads CASSRTGTNTGELFF. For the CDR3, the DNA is TGCGCCAGCAGTCGCACGGGGACGAACACCGGGGAGCTGTTTTTT.

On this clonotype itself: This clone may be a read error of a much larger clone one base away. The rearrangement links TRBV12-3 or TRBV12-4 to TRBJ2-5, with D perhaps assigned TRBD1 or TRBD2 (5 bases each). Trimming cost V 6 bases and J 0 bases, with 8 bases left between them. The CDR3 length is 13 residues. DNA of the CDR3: TGTGCCAGCAGCTCGGGACACCAAGAGACCCAGTACTTC. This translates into CASSSGHQETQYF.

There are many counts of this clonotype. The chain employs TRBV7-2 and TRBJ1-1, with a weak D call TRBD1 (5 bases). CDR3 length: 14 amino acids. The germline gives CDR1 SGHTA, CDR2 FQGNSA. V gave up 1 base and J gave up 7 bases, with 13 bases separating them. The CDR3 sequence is CASSLGQYIDEAFF. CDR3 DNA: TGTGCCAGCAGCTTAGGACAGTATATTGATGAAGCTTTCTTT.

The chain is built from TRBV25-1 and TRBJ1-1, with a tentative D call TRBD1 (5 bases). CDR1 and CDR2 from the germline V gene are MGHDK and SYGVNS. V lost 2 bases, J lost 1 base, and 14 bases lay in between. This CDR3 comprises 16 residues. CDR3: CASSEVGEDRNTEAFF. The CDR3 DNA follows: TGTGCCAGCAGTGAAGTGGGGGAGGATCGGAACACTGAAGCTTTCTTT.

The CDR3 coding sequence is TGTGCCAGCAGCTTAGTTGGGACTCTCACCGGGGAGCTGTTTTTT. It codes for CASSLVGTLTGELFF. The chain recombines TRBV7-2 with TRBJ2-2; maybe TRBD2 (6 bases). CDR3 length: 15 residues. V lost 1 base, J lost 4 bases, and 10 bases lay in between. Per the germline V gene, CDR1 is SGHTA and CDR2 is FQGNSA.

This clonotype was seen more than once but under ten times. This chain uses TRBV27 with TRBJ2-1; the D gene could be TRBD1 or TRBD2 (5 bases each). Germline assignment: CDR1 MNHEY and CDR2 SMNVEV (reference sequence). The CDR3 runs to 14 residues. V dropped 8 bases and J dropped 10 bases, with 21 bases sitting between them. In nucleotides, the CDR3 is TGTGCCAGCGGACCGGGACGCGGCTGGGGGGAGCAGTTCTTC. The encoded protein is CASGPGRGWGEQFF.

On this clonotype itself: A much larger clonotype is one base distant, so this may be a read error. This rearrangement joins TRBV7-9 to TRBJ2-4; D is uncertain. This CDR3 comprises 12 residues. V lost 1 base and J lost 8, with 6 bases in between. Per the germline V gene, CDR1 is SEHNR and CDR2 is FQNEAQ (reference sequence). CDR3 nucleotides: TGTGCCAGCAGCTTAGGACTGGACATTCAGTACTTC. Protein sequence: CASSLGLDIQYF.

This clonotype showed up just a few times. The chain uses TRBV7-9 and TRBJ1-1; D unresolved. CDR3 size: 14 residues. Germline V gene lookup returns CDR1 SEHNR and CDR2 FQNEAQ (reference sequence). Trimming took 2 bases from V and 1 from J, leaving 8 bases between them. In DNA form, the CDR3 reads TGTGCCAGCAGCTTACTCGCGGGGAACACTGAAGCTTTCTTT. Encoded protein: CASSLLAGNTEAFF.